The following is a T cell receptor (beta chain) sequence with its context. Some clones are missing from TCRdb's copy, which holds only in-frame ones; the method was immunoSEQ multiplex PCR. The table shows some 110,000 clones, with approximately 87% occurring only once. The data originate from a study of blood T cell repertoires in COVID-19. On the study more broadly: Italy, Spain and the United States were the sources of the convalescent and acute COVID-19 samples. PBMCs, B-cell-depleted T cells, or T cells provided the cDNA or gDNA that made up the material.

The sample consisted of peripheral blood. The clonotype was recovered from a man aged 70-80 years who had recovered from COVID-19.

The CDR3, as DNA: TGTGCCAGCAGTTACACGGCCAGCCCGAGGGAGACCCAGTACTTC. This translates into CASSYTASPRETQYF. The chain recombines TRBV6-6 with TRBJ2-5; D is ambiguous. The CDR3 extends over 15 amino acids. The germline V gene has CDR1 MNHNY and CDR2 SVGAGI (reference sequence). V was trimmed by 2 bases and J by 5 bases, leaving 15 bases between them.